Detailed here is one TCR beta chain. As processed by the authors: For nucleated cells, counts were estimated from reference gene primer amplification. Generated by immunoSEQ multiplex PCR, the TCRdb table keeps only in-frame clones and is missing some. V, J and clone size are those of that table, while D and trimming were read from the DNA. The sample yields about 350,000 clones, about nine tenths seen once. Participant ages covered roughly 18 to 89 years across 24 US areas. The data derive from a study of blood T cell repertoires in COVID-19. At the level of the study: PBMCs, B-cell-depleted T cells, or T cells were the source of the cDNA or gDNA that made up the material.

Sequenced: PBMCs or T cells enriched from blood (not recorded which). The TCR originated in a woman aged 30 to 39 who had been exposed to COVID-19.

This CDR3 reads CSVIQDYYGYTF. In DNA, the CDR3 is TGCAGCGTTATACAGGATTACTATGGCTACACCTTC. The rearrangement links TRBV29-1 to TRBJ1-2; a weak D match, TRBD1 (5 bases). Between the trimmed V and J ends, which lost 5 bases and 3 bases, there was a span of 10 bases. Germline CDR1 SQVTM, CDR2 ANQGSEA. The CDR3 sequence is 12 residues long.